This TCR beta chain was captured in a study of OX40 agonist ivuxolimab in advanced cancers. Overall study: From 23 to 79 years was the age range, with a mean of approximately 63 years, and 65% to 90% were male. Three patients, one with hepatocellular carcinoma and two with cutaneous melanoma, responded partially.

Only in-frame clones appear in the TCRdb table, and some are missing; sequencing was by immunoSEQ multiplex PCR. This table holds tens of thousands of clones, 90% found once. Germline V CDR1 and CDR2: SGHVS, FQNEAQ. The V and J ends lost 1 base and 8 bases respectively, with 8 bases between them. CDR3 length: 12 amino acids. The sample here was CD4+ or CD8+ T cells sorted from blood, taken in a trial of the OX40 agonist ivuxolimab. The chain carries TRBV7-8 and TRBJ1-2, with D unresolved. The clonotype was recovered from an adult with an advanced solid tumor such as melanoma, head and neck, liver or kidney cancer. CDR3 nucleotides: TGTGCCAGCAGCTTAGAAACAACGGGCTACACCTTC. Protein: CASSLETTGYTF.